This record looks at one TCR beta chain sequence and its context. Its antigen is as yet unknown. The sample is drawn from a study of long-term antiretroviral therapy in people with HIV. On the study more broadly: Collection dates of the earliest samples fall about a decade before the 2015 immediate-ART recommendation. Notes on the study in general: Diversity increased after ART yet remained lower than in transplant donor controls. HIV repertoires showed narrower CDR3 length ranges than controls.

Survey level was the resolution at which the v3.0 immunoSEQ assay ran. The data were produced by immunoSEQ multiplex PCR, yet TCRdb's version contains in-frame clones alone and is incomplete. Here the sample spans some 17,000 clones, around 84% being singletons. Per donor, at least one pre-ART and at least two post-ART PBMC samples were obtained. The V end lost 0 bases, the J end lost 5 bases, and 14 bases lay between the germline ends. The CDR3 length is 16 residues. Germline loops: CDR1 LGHNA, CDR2 YNFKEQ. V and J are TRBV4-2 and TRBJ1-5; D remains unclear. The receptor comes from a man in his late teens or twenties with HIV. The input for sequencing was unsorted PBMCs, taken 0.1 years after starting antiretroviral therapy. The CDR3 nucleotides read TGTGCCAGCAGCCAAGAATTAGGCAGTAATTATCAGCCCCAGCATTTT. The encoded protein is CASSQELGSNYQPQHF.